Following are 7 T cell receptor beta chains from one sample sequenced in a study of OX40 agonist ivuxolimab in advanced cancers. The library was built by means of the immunoSEQ multiplex PCR assay. TCRdb holds this immuneACCESS table with in-frame rearrangements only. Some clones are missing; in checked studies, unresolved V genes explain under half, and the rest has no known cause. The sample records about 59,000 clones, roughly 84% of which are singletons. Approximately 0.57% of the sample lies in the top ten. The source was CD4+ or CD8+ T cells sorted from blood, collected in a trial of the OX40 agonist ivuxolimab. The receptors were sampled from an adult with an advanced solid tumor such as melanoma, head and neck, liver or kidney cancer.

V gene TRBV25-1 combines with J gene TRBJ2-5, with D perhaps assigned TRBD1 or TRBD2 (5 bases each). Trimming took off 1 base at V and 0 bases at J, with 6 bases between the two ends. The V gene's germline CDR1 is MGHDK and CDR2 SYGVNS. This CDR3 has 14 residues. For the CDR3, the DNA is TGTGCCAGCAGTGAATGGGGGTACCAAGAGACCCAGTACTTC. The encoded protein is CASSEWGYQETQYF.

The chain joins TRBV10-2 to TRBJ2-7; D is perhaps TRBD2 (6 bases). V was shortened by 4 bases and J by 7 bases, with 11 bases between the two germline ends. Germline V gene lookup returns CDR1 WSHSY and CDR2 SAAADI. The CDR3 runs 12 residues. The CDR3 is CASSGLAREQYF. CDR3 in DNA: TGCGCCAGCAGTGGCCTAGCGAGGGAGCAGTACTTC.

J is TRBJ2-7 and V is TRBV6-5; the match to TRBD2 covers 8 bases. Germline loops: CDR1 MNHEY, CDR2 SVGAGI. V lost 5 bases, J lost 6 bases, and 6 bases stayed unmatched. This CDR3 has 13 residues. The chain's CDR3 is CASSRTSTIEQYF. In nucleotides, the CDR3 is TGTGCCAGCAGTCGGACTAGCACCATCGAGCAGTACTTC.

The chain carries TRBV1 and TRBJ2-1. TRBV1 has pseudogene status. The CDR3 is 15 residues long. The CDR3 reads CTSGDLEGKYNEQFF. The CDR3 nucleotides are TGCACCAGCGGGGACCTTGAGGGTAAATACAATGAGCAGTTCTTC.

The gene calls are TRBV6-5 and TRBJ2-2, with unresolved D. V dropped 0 bases and J dropped 3 bases, with 11 bases sitting between them. This CDR3 has 16 amino acids. From germline, CDR1 is MNHEY and CDR2 SVGAGI. The CDR3 DNA is TGTGCCAGCAGTTACTCGGACGTCGGTGACACCGGGGAGCTGTTTTTT. This sequence encodes CASSYSDVGDTGELFF.

The sample holds one count of this clone. The chain links TRBV4-1 to TRBJ1-2; D not resolved. Trimming pared 2 bases from V and 2 bases from J, leaving 21 bases between. This CDR3 contains 18 residues. The germline gives CDR1 MGHRA, CDR2 YSYEKL. The CDR3 loop is CASSQPIGPPENNYGYTF. CDR3 nucleotide sequence: TGCGCCAGCAGCCAACCAATTGGGCCCCCGGAGAACAACTATGGCTACACCTTC.

This clone appeared a few times. The chain employs TRBV27 and TRBJ2-5, with D possibly matching TRBD1 (5 bases). V was cut by 6 bases and J by 4 bases, with 21 bases left in between. The CDR3 covers 16 residues. The germline gives CDR1 MNHEY, CDR2 SMNVEV (reference sequence). The CDR3 DNA is TGTGCCAGCAGGGGTAAGGCAGGGCAGGGAAGAGAGACCCAGTACTTC. Translation: CASRGKAGQGRETQYF.